The 26 T cell receptor beta chains given below trace back to one sample, sequenced in a study of T cells in Graves' hyperthyroidism and ophthalmopathy. Researchers took RNA transcripts and amplified the TCR beta CDR3 regions from them. HTBI primers were used for first-round RT-PCR of the TCR CDR3. One entry per CDR3 protein results from TCRdb running MiXCR on the multiplex PCR reads. This sample yields fewer than 650,000 distinct CDR3 sequences, of which 14% are seen a single time; over 11% belongs to the top ten. Sequencing used blood. Receptors originate from a woman between 40 and 50 years old with Graves' hyperthyroidism.

This chain connects TRBV4-2 to TRBJ2-1; TRBD2 matches 7 bases. Germline CDR1 is LGHNA and CDR2 is YNFKEQ. The CDR3 totals 14 residues. V trimming: 1 base; J trimming: 4 bases; junction bases outside the gene matches: 1. The DNA of the CDR3 is TGTGCCAGCAGCCAAGGGGGAGGGTACAATGAGCAGTTCTTC. Translating gives CASSQGGGYNEQFF.

This clonotype was counted a few times. The chain links TRBV19 to TRBJ2-1; the D call may be TRBD1 or TRBD2 (5 bases each). This CDR3 is built from 16 residues. CDR1 LNHDA and CDR2 SQIVND come from the germline V gene (reference sequence). Trimming took 5 bases from V and 0 from J, leaving 14 bases between them. The CDR3 DNA reads TGTGCCAGTAGTCCTGCCGGGACCCTCTCCTACAATGAGCAGTTCTTC. As protein: CASSPAGTLSYNEQFF.

The V gene is TRBV20-1, the J gene TRBJ1-1; TRBD1 might be the D (6 bases). This CDR3 has 14 amino acids. Deletions cut 6 bases from V and 1 base from J, with 15 bases between. Germline CDR1 is DFQATT and CDR2 is SNEGSKA (reference sequence). The CDR3 here is CSAQPGQRNTEAFF. The CDR3 region has the DNA TGCAGTGCGCAACCGGGACAAAGGAACACTGAAGCTTTCTTT.

This clonotype showed up many times. The V and J genes are TRBV4-1 and TRBJ2-3; the match to TRBD2 covers 8 bases. Germline V gene data show CDR1 as MGHRA and CDR2 as YSYEKL. V shed 3 bases, J shed 5 bases, and the junction held 10 bases outside the gene matches. The CDR3 loop spans 16 amino acids. CDR3 loop: CASSHIGREVGDTQYF. As DNA, the CDR3 is TGCGCCAGCAGCCACATCGGGCGGGAGGTGGGAGATACGCAGTATTTT.

Notes on this clonotype: One base away lies a much larger clone, so this may be a sequencing read error. The CDR3 does not close with the conserved phenylalanine or tryptophan, likely indicating a read error. This sequence joins TRBV6-2 or TRBV6-3 and TRBJ1-2; the D gene is possibly TRBD1 (5 bases). Germline CDR1 MNHEY, CDR2 SVGEGT. The CDR3 consists of 14 residues. The V end was cut by 2 bases, the J end by 2 bases, with 9 bases between. The CDR3 coding sequence is TGTGCCAGCAGTTACGGCGGGGGGAACTATGGCTACACCCTC. Protein product: CASSYGGGNYGYTL.

This clonotype was detected many times. This chain connects TRBV27 to TRBJ1-2; 11 nucleotides match TRBD1. The germline CDR1 and CDR2 sequences are MNHEY and SMNVEV (reference sequence). This CDR3 is built from 15 residues. V lost 5 bases, J lost 2 bases, and 4 bases stayed unmatched. CDR3: CASSTRDRGNYGYTF. The CDR3 DNA follows: TGTGCCAGCAGTACCCGGGACAGGGGGAACTATGGCTACACCTTC.

This clonotype appeared many times. The CDR3 DNA reads TGTGCCAGCAGCCCCGTGCATAGCTTAGGAGAGCAGTTCTTC. Protein sequence: CASSPVHSLGEQFF. V usage is TRBV11-2 and J usage is TRBJ2-1; D remains ambiguous. The CDR3 contains 14 residues. Germline CDR1 reads SGHAT; CDR2 reads FQNNGV. V lost 5 bases and J lost 10, with 18 bases in between.

The table lists this clonotype with many counts. The J gene is TRBJ1-2, the V gene TRBV18, with 8 positions matching TRBD1. J was trimmed by 4 bases and V by 3 bases; bases with no gene match: 7. Germline V CDR1 and CDR2: KGHSH, LQKENI. This CDR3 is 15 amino acids long. CDR3 protein: CASSPAGQVSYGYTF. CDR3 coding DNA: TGTGCCAGCTCACCCGCGGGACAGGTCTCCTATGGCTACACCTTC.

V is TRBV7-9 and J is TRBJ1-2; weak D call: TRBD1 (6 bases). Trimming shortened V by 4 bases and J by 7 bases, and 13 bases separated the two germline ends. Germline V CDR1 and CDR2: SEHNR, FQNEAQ (reference sequence). The CDR3 extends over 13 amino acids. CDR3 sequence (DNA): TGTGCCAGCAGCTCCCCACAGGGTTTTGGCTACACCTTC. As protein: CASSSPQGFGYTF.

This clonotype has at least ten counts. This chain joins TRBV5-6 and TRBJ2-1; D may be TRBD1 or TRBD2 (6 bases each). The germline CDR1 and CDR2 sequences are SGHDT and YYEEEE. Trimming cost V 5 bases and J 4 bases, with 13 bases left between them. This CDR3 spans 14 amino acids. CDR3 amino acids: CASRRDTLYNEQFF. DNA for the CDR3: TGTGCCAGCAGGCGGGACACCCTGTACAATGAGCAGTTCTTC.

The chain carries TRBV11-2 and TRBJ2-2; D assignment may be TRBD1 or TRBD2 (5 bases each). V gave up 6 bases and J gave up 4 bases, with 12 bases separating them. Germline V gene data show CDR1 as SGHAT and CDR2 as FQNNGV. The CDR3 has 14 amino acids. CDR3 DNA sequence: TGTGCCAGCAGTACGGGTGGGGGCACCGGGGAGCTGTTTTTT. This codes for CASSTGGGTGELFF.

This clonotype was detected many times. The rearrangement uses TRBV18 and TRBJ2-7; 7 bases are shared with TRBD1. This CDR3 is 15 amino acids long. Unmatched junction bases numbered 5, after V lost 1 base and J lost 2 bases. From germline, CDR1 is KGHSH and CDR2 LQKENI. The DNA for the CDR3 is TGTGCCAGCTCACCACGACAGGGCTACACCTACGAGCAGTACTTC. As protein: CASSPRQGYTYEQYF. The complete variable domain, with remaining parts taken from reference TRBV18 and TRBJ2-7, reads NAGVMQNPRHLVRRRGQEARLRCSPMKGHSHVYWYRQLPEEGLKFMVYLQKENIIDESGMPKERFSAEFPKEGPSILRIQQVVRGDSAAYFCASSPRQGYTYEQYFGPGTRLTVT.

The genes are TRBV25-1 and TRBJ2-5; a possible D gene is TRBD1 (5 bases). CDR1 and CDR2 (germline): MGHDK, SYGVNS. The CDR3 is made up of 14 amino acids. Trimming stripped 4 bases from V and 8 bases from J, with 17 bases between. The DNA for the CDR3 is TGTGCCAGCAGTGGACAGAAAACTTTAGGTACCCAGTACTTC. It is translated as CASSGQKTLGTQYF.

This clonotype was seen at least ten times. V gene TRBV7-9 combines with J gene TRBJ2-3; possibly TRBD2 for D (5 bases). CDR3 length: 13 amino acids. The germline V gene encodes CDR1 SEHNR and CDR2 FQNEAQ (reference sequence). The V and J ends lost 5 bases and 5 bases respectively, with 11 bases between them. The CDR3 DNA follows: TGTGCCAGCAGCCCACCGGGGAGAGATACGCAGTATTTT. Translated: CASSPPGRDTQYF.

This chain links TRBV15 with TRBJ2-1; TRBD2 matches 14 bases. The CDR3 sequence is 15 residues long. Losses at the gene ends were 3 bases for V and 6 bases for J; bases not matched to a gene: 1. Germline CDR1 is LNHNV and CDR2 is YYDKDF (reference sequence). The CDR3 DNA sequence: TGTGCCACCAGCAGCGGGACTAGCGGGAGCAATGAGCAGTTCTTC. Amino acids: CATSSGTSGSNEQFF.

At least ten counts were recorded for this clonotype. V is TRBV11-2 and J is TRBJ1-1, with D hard to call. This CDR3 comprises 13 residues. V was clipped by 7 bases and J by 1 base, with 10 bases between them. Germline CDR1 and CDR2: SGHAT and FQNNGV. CDR3 loop: CASTKTRNTEAFF. CDR3 coding DNA: TGTGCCAGCACCAAGACAAGGAACACTGAAGCTTTCTTT.

This clonotype was recorded a few times. The rearrangement links TRBV20-1 to TRBJ1-3, with TRBD1 matching 9 bases. This CDR3 has 17 amino acids. The junction had 10 bases not matched to a gene; V was cut back by 4 bases and J by 0 bases. The V gene's germline CDR1 is DFQATT and CDR2 SNEGSKA (reference sequence). CDR3 DNA sequence: TGCAGTGCTATGATTACAGGGGGCACCATCTCTGGAAACACCATATATTTT. Translating it yields CSAMITGGTISGNTIYF.

In this sample, this clonotype turned up a few times. V is TRBV2 and J is TRBJ2-7; D is uncertain. The CDR3 is made up of 13 amino acids. Germline V gene sequence: CDR1 SNHLY, CDR2 FYNNEI. V lost 10 bases to trimming and J lost 1 base, with 14 bases between them. CDR3 nucleotide sequence: TGTGCCACAACGGACCGGGCGTCCTACGAGCAGTACTTC. Residues: CATTDRASYEQYF.

This clonotype was counted between two and nine times. The rearrangement joins TRBV7-2 to TRBJ2-7; perhaps TRBD2 as D (5 bases). CDR3 length: 13 residues. V was shortened by 5 bases and J by 5 bases, with 13 bases between the two germline ends. Germline V gene lookup returns CDR1 SGHTA and CDR2 FQGNSA. The CDR3 protein is CASSQGLGDEQYF. The CDR3 nucleotides read TGTGCCAGCAGCCAAGGGTTGGGAGACGAGCAGTACTTC.

The rearrangement uses TRBV5-1 and TRBJ2-4; perhaps TRBD1 as D (6 bases). Trimming pared 3 bases from V and 7 bases from J, leaving 14 bases between. The CDR3 runs to 14 residues. The germline gives CDR1 SGHRS, CDR2 YFSETQ. CDR3 in amino acids: CASSYNRDGNIQYF. The CDR3, as DNA: TGCGCCAGCAGCTACAACAGGGATGGTAACATTCAGTACTTC.

This clonotype was seen a few times. The rearrangement uses TRBV6-1 and TRBJ1-5, with D maybe TRBD1 (5 bases). V dropped 6 bases and J dropped 6 bases, with 9 bases sitting between them. CDR3 length: 12 residues. Germline V gene lookup returns CDR1 MNHNS and CDR2 SASEGT. The CDR3 region has the DNA TGTGCCAGCAGGGGGCCGGGTCAGCCCCAGCATTTT. It translates to CASRGPGQPQHF.

This clonotype was recorded many times. V and J are TRBV5-1 and TRBJ2-1; 11 bases agree with TRBD2. Germline V gives CDR1 SGHRS, CDR2 YFSETQ. This CDR3 spans 15 amino acids. V lost 4 bases to trimming and J lost 10 bases; unmatched junction nucleotides: 10. CDR3 protein: CASSQLGSGRAEQFF. The CDR3 bases are TGCGCCAGCAGCCAACTAGGTAGCGGGAGGGCCGAGCAGTTCTTC.

In this sample, this clonotype turned up a few times. The DNA for the CDR3 is TGTGCCAGCTCACCTAGGACAGGGGGCGCGGGGAGCAATCAGCCCCAGCATTTT. Its translation: CASSPRTGGAGSNQPQHF. This chain connects TRBV18 to TRBJ1-5; 11 bases match TRBD1. V shed 3 bases and J 1 base; nucleotides not matched to a gene: 8. CDR1 KGHSH and CDR2 LQKENI come from the germline V gene. The CDR3 contains 18 residues.

Here the CDR3 reads CASSQDRGLRNTEAFF. The CDR3 coding sequence is TGTGCCAGCAGCCAGGACAGGGGGCTCAGGAACACTGAAGCTTTCTTT. V usage is TRBV3-1 and J usage is TRBJ1-1, with 11 bases lining up with TRBD1. This CDR3 comprises 16 residues. Germline V lookup: CDR1 LGHDT, CDR2 YNNKEL (reference sequence). V was clipped by 3 bases and J by 1 base; unmatched bases: 4.

CDR3 nucleotide sequence: TGCAGCGTATCTAGCGGGAGGGACACAGATACGCAGTATTTT. Its protein is CSVSSGRDTDTQYF. The genes are TRBV29-1 and TRBJ2-3; 12 bases map to TRBD2. V lost 6 bases and J lost 2; bases outside the gene matches: 3. The CDR3 has 14 amino acids. Germline CDR1 reads SQVTM; CDR2 reads ANQGSEA.

This rearrangement joins TRBV7-2 to TRBJ2-3; the D gene is possibly TRBD1 (6 bases). The CDR3 has 16 residues. Germline loops: CDR1 SGHTA, CDR2 FQGNSA. V dropped 1 base and J dropped 6 bases, with 17 bases sitting between them. The chain's CDR3 is CASSLELGVRGDTQYF. The CDR3 DNA sequence: TGTGCCAGCAGCTTAGAATTAGGGGTTAGGGGGGATACGCAGTATTTT. Full variable domain (missing parts from reference TRBV7-2 and TRBJ2-3): GAGVSQSPSNKVTEKGKDVELRCDPISGHTALYWYRQSLGQGLEFLIYFQGNSAPDKSGLPSDRFSAERTGGSVSTLTIQRTQQEDSAVYLCASSLELGVRGDTQYFGPGTRLTVL.